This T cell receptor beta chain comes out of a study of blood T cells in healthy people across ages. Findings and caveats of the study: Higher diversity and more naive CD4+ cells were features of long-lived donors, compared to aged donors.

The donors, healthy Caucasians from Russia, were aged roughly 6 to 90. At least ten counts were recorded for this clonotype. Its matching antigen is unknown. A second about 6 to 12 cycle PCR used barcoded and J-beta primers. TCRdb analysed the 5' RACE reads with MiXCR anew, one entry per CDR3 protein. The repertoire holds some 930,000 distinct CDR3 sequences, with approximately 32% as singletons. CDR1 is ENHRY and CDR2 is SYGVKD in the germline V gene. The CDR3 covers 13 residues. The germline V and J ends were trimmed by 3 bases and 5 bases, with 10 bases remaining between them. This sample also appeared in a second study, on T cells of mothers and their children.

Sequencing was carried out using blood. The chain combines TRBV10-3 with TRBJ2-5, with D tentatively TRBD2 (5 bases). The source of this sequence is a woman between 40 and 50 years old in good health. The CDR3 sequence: CAISDRSGETQYF. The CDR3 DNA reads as TGTGCCATCAGTGATCGTTCGGGGGAGACCCAGTACTTC.